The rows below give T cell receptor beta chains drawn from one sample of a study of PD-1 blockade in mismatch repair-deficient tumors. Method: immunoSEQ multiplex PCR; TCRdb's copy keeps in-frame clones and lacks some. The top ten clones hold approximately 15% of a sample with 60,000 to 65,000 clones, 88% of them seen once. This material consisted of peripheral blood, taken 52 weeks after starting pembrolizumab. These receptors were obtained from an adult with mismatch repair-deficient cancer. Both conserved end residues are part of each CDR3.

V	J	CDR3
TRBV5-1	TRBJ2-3	CASSLNRGRLDTQYF
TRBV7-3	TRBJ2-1	CASSLNPGLAGYNEQFF
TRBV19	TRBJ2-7	CASTTRPGQGEQYF
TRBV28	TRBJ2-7	CASSPNRDRAYEQYF
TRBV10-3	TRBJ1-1	CAASRGDTEAFF
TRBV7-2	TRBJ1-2	CASSLGNRGTDYGYTF
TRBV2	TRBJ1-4	CATTPGPNEKLFF
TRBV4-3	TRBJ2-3	CASSQDGDSTDTQYF
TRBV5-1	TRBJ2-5	CASSPGGGAGTQYF
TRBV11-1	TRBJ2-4	CASSLASGASKNIQYF
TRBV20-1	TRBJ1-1	CSARDRGRAFF